The 2 T cell receptor beta chains reported below all come from one sample, sequenced in a study of CD8 T cells in Susac syndrome. Reverse transcription of about 0.5 to 1 ug RNA was carried out with random hexamers. TCRdb re-analysed the immunoSEQ multiplex PCR reads in MiXCR, keeping a single row per CDR3 protein. The data hold about 200,000 distinct CDR3 sequences, with 92% observed a single time. Sequencing used CD8+ T cells from PBMCs. These receptors originate from a human donor with multiple sclerosis.

The chain employs TRBV29-1 and TRBJ2-3; 11 nucleotides match TRBD2. There are 12 residues in the CDR3. Germline loops: CDR1 SQVTM, CDR2 ANQGSEA. Germline trimming cut 7 bases from V and 3 bases from J; bases unmatched to any gene: 0. CDR3 sequence: CSGLAGTDTQYF. As DNA, the CDR3 is TGCAGCGGACTAGCGGGGACAGATACGCAGTATTTT.

Comment on this clonotype: One junction end does not reproduce the germline sequence, and a read error may be involved. The V and J genes are TRBV20-1 and TRBJ2-7; possible D gene TRBD1, 6 bases. CDR1 and CDR2 from the germline V gene are DFQATT and SNEGSKA (reference sequence). The CDR3 is made up of 16 amino acids. The DNA for the CDR3 is TGCAGTGCTAGAGATCTCATAGGGGGTACTGTCTACGAGCAGCACTTC. Its protein is CSARDLIGGTVYEQHF.